The clone carrying this TCR beta chain has a handful of counts. The antigen is undetermined. Trimming stripped 6 bases from V and 7 bases from J, with 19 bases between. Germline values: CDR1 SNHLY, CDR2 FYNNEI. The length of the CDR3 is 15 residues. The sample belongs to a study of regulatory T cells in long-lasting Graves disease. Study-wide background: Patients met the persistent Graves' disease definition after over 5 years of antithyroid drugs with positive TSH receptor antibodies.

Building the TCR beta libraries relied on iRepertoire HTBI primers, and CDR3 regions underwent Arm-PCR. Per the original data handling: Sample data revealed roughly 62 TRBV and 11 to 15 TRBJ segments. TCRdb called the multiplex PCR reads again in MiXCR, with one record for every CDR3 protein. These V and J calls rely on TCRdb rather than the paper's analysis. The data contain some 370,000 distinct CDR3 sequences, approximately 25% of them seen just once; the ten biggest clones take up roughly a quarter. The time point here: persistent/refractory GD, antithyroid drugs over 5 years with positive TRAb. Researchers made the TCR library from RNA that was extracted from PBMCs. Study-level points and caveats: Sampling was limited to peripheral blood rather than thyroid tissue.

The sequence was obtained from a woman between 40 and 50 years old with Graves disease. The chain links TRBV2 to TRBJ2-1; a possible D gene is TRBD2 (6 bases). The sample here was peripheral blood mononuclear cells (PBMCs), taken when the disease was refractory, from a patient treated with antithyroid drugs. The CDR3 spells CASSAGFRGSNEQFF. CDR3 nucleotides: TGTGCCAGCAGCGCAGGGTTTCGGGGGTCAAATGAGCAGTTCTTC.